This T cell receptor beta chain was sequenced in a study of cytomegalovirus exposure and HLA in healthy donors. Looked up from germline, CDR1 is SQVTM and CDR2 is ANQGSEA. The J segment lost 4 bases and the V segment lost 8 bases, leaving 6 bases of the junction unmatched. The CDR3 contains 12 residues. Samples came from healthy bone marrow donors. Points from the study as a whole: Later analysis suggested most CMV-associated TCR beta chains were HLA-restricted. Trimming of TCR beta V- and J-genes showed a link, identified in a later analysis, to a missense DCLRE1C variant. Analysis performed later showed TCR beta chains linked to HLA being more clonally expanded than equally common others.

The study ran its PCR with 60 Vbeta and 13 Jbeta primers. Sequenced by immunoSEQ multiplex PCR; TCRdb stores in-frame clones only, minus some. In total, the table holds 190,000 or so clones. As regards this clone: Its specificity is unknown.

The sequencing input was PBMCs. V and J are TRBV29-1 and TRBJ1-2, with TRBD1 matching 8 bases. The TCR was taken from a boy younger than 18 in good health and CMV-seronegative. The CDR3 DNA sequence: TGCAGCATCCAGGACAGGGTCTATGGCTACACCTTC. It codes for CSIQDRVYGYTF.